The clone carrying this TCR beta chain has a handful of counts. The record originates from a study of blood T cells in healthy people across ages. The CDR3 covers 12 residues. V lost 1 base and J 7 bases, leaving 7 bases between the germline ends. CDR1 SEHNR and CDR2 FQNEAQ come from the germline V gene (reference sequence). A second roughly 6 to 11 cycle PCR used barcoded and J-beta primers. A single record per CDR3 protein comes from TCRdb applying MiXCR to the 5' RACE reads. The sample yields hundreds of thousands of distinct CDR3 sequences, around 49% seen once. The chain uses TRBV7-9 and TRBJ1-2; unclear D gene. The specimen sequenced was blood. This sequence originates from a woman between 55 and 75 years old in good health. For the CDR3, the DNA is TGTGCCAGCAGCTTAGTCGGGTCTGGCTACACCTTC. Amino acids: CASSLVGSGYTF.